This entry lists 13 T cell receptor beta chains sequenced from one sample in a study of glioma-infiltrating T cells after dendritic cell vaccination. Clones were sequenced by immunoSEQ multiplex PCR, and TCRdb holds only the in-frame ones, with some missing. The sample shows 100,000 or so clones, approximately 84% of them seen only once. Here the sequenced sample was blood, taken before dendritic cell vaccination. The receptor set was obtained from a human donor with glioblastoma.

The rearrangement links TRBV5-4 to TRBJ1-2; 8 bases line up with TRBD1. V lost 7 bases, J lost 0 bases, and 17 bases stayed unmatched. Per the germline V gene, CDR1 is SGHNT and CDR2 is YYREEE (reference sequence). CDR3 length: 18 residues. The DNA for the CDR3 is TGTGCCAGCGGCATGGGCGGGACAGGCGCCCCTGCTAACTATGGCTACACCTTC. Its protein is CASGMGGTGAPANYGYTF.

The rearrangement joins TRBV21-1 to TRBJ2-7; TRBD2 reflects the table's D call only, with no check against the DNA. TRBV21-1 is a pseudogene. This CDR3 spans 15 amino acids. CDR3 region: CASSKRFRVAYEQYF. CDR3 DNA: TGTGCCAGCAGCAAGCGTTTTCGGGTCGCCTACGAGCAGTACTTC.

The J gene is TRBJ2-7, the V gene TRBV5-6; tentatively, D is TRBD1 (5 bases). Germline V gene lookup returns CDR1 SGHDT and CDR2 YYEEEE. V was clipped by 0 bases and J by 4 bases, with 11 bases between them. This CDR3 spans 14 amino acids. CDR3 nucleotides: TGTGCCAGCAGCTTGGGGGGCAGGGCGTACGAGCAGTACTTC. Residues: CASSLGGRAYEQYF.

The gene calls are TRBV27 and TRBJ2-2; 8 bases are shared with TRBD1. From germline, CDR1 is MNHEY and CDR2 SMNVEV (reference sequence). Germline trimming cut 3 bases from V and 3 bases from J; bases unmatched to any gene: 6. This CDR3 spans 16 amino acids. Written as DNA, the CDR3 is TGTGCCAGCAGTTTCCACAGGGGGTTTGACACCGGGGAGCTGTTTTTT. It is translated as CASSFHRGFDTGELFF.

The genes are TRBV29-1 and TRBJ2-7; tentative D call: TRBD2 (6 bases). Germline V gene lookup returns CDR1 SQVTM and CDR2 ANQGSEA. This CDR3 has 14 residues. Between the trimmed V and J ends, which lost 1 base and 4 bases, there was a span of 14 bases. The CDR3 is CSVEGTGGDYEQYF. In DNA, the CDR3 is TGCAGCGTTGAAGGGACCGGCGGGGATTACGAGCAGTACTTC.

This clone appeared once. The chain recombines TRBV19 with TRBJ2-3; 8 bases match TRBD1. Germline-derived CDR1 and CDR2 are LNHDA and SQIVND (reference sequence). The CDR3 extends over 15 amino acids. With 4 bases clipped from V and 0 bases from J, the junction kept 3 bases outside the gene matches. The CDR3 sequence is CASSTGGPSTDTQYF. Written as DNA, the CDR3 is TGTGCCAGTAGTACAGGGGGCCCAAGCACAGATACGCAGTATTTT.

The gene calls are TRBV4-2 and TRBJ1-3; 10 bases fit TRBD1. The V and J ends lost 2 bases and 7 bases, in that order; junction bases with no gene match: 8. Germline values: CDR1 LGHNA, CDR2 YNFKEQ. The CDR3 consists of 16 residues. CDR3 DNA sequence: TGTGCCAGCAGCCAACGGCCGGGACAGGGGCGGAACACCATATATTTT. It codes for CASSQRPGQGRNTIYF.

The chain employs TRBV28 and TRBJ2-1; 13 positions agree with TRBD2. The V and J ends lost 7 bases and 12 bases, in that order; junction bases with no gene match: 15. The germline gives CDR1 MDHEN, CDR2 SYDVKM. This CDR3 is 16 amino acids long. The CDR3 loop reads CASTTPGLAGRGGQFF. In nucleotides, the CDR3 is TGTGCCAGCACCACACCGGGACTAGCGGGAAGGGGCGGGCAGTTCTTC.

The CDR3 DNA follows: TGCGCCAGCAGCTTGTTCAGGATCGGCACTGAAGCTTTCTTT. Encoded protein: CASSLFRIGTEAFF. The rearrangement uses TRBV5-1 and TRBJ1-1; D is unresolved. This CDR3 region has 14 residues. Deletions cut 1 base from V and 4 bases from J, with 11 bases between. Looked up from germline, CDR1 is SGHRS and CDR2 is YFSETQ.

This chain uses TRBV7-3 with TRBJ2-1; D call uncertain. The CDR3 covers 13 residues. The V gene lost 2 bases and the J gene lost 8 bases, with 10 bases spanning the gap. The V gene's germline CDR1 is SGHTA and CDR2 FQGTGA. CDR3 amino acids: CASSLLGLDEQFF. The CDR3, as DNA: TGTGCCAGCAGCTTACTAGGCCTCGATGAGCAGTTCTTC.

This sequence joins TRBV5-1 and TRBJ2-7, with 8 bases lining up with TRBD1. V trimming: 0 bases; J trimming: 2 bases; junction bases outside the gene matches: 7. This CDR3 has 16 amino acids. CDR1 is SGHRS and CDR2 is YFSETQ in the germline V gene. Written as DNA, the CDR3 is TGCGCCAGCAGCTTGGACCACCAGACAGGGGCCTACGAGCAGTACTTC. This codes for CASSLDHQTGAYEQYF.

V usage is TRBV10-2 and J usage is TRBJ1-5; D is possibly TRBD1 (5 bases). CDR3 length equals 14 residues. Per germline, CDR1 WSHSY and CDR2 SAAADI. The ends were cut back, 7 bases at V and 0 bases at J, with 10 bases in the middle. The CDR3 DNA sequence: TGCGCCAGCAAATCAGGGAATAGCAATCAGCCCCAGCATTTT. This encodes CASKSGNSNQPQHF.

The rearrangement uses TRBV7-9 and TRBJ2-7; 9 nucleotides agree with TRBD1. The junction had 7 bases not matched to a gene; V was cut back by 5 bases and J by 2 bases. CDR3 length: 15 amino acids. Germline V gene lookup returns CDR1 SEHNR and CDR2 FQNEAQ (reference sequence). CDR3 sequence (DNA): TGTGCCAGCAGCCCCCGGGACAGGGCTACCTACGAGCAGTACTTC. Protein product: CASSPRDRATYEQYF.